This record covers a single T cell receptor (beta chain). This clone was recorded once. The antigen this receptor binds is unknown. Qualities for individual bases were not recorded, and no much larger clone is one base off. V is shortened by 10 bases, J by 4 bases, and the region joining them spans 22 bases. The CDR3, cysteine through phenylalanine, is 15 amino acids long. Of all the DNA, just the CDR3 is kept, 45 bases in frame from base 1. The CDR1 and CDR2 encoded by the germline V gene are MDHEN and SYDVKM. TCRbeta CDR3 regions were amplified from genomic DNA by means of the immunoSEQ Assay, a bias-controlled multiplex PCR. The authors' analysis ran thus. Nucleated cell counts per sample were estimated from amplification of reference gene primers within the assay. To quantify the absolute abundance of each unique TCRbeta CDR3 rearrangement, sequence reads were collapsed and filtered. Productive Simpson clonality was computed per sample as the square root of Simpson's diversity index over productive rearrangements. TCRdb stores this immuneACCESS table with in-frame sequences only. Part of the clones is absent; in the studies checked, under half of the shortfall reflects unresolved V genes, and no reason is known for the rest. The V and J calls and clone size were taken over from that table, and D and trimming were inferred from the DNA. For this sample the table gives roughly 200,000 clones, of which 75% to 90% were detected only once. The top ten hold around 2.3% of the sample.

These data belong to a study of blood T cell repertoires in COVID-19 (dated by TCRdb to the early 2020s). Concerning the study at large: Collaborator samples came from the United States, Italy and Spain and covered acute and convalescent phases of COVID-19. The prospective study material was composed of cDNA or gDNA derived from T cells, B-cell-depleted T cells, or PBMCs. The dataset comprised deeply sampled blood TCRbeta repertoires from subjects exposed to, actively infected with, or recovered from COVID-19. The repertoires were made available in a free public database intended to serve as a resource for research on the immune response to SARS-CoV-2. The samples were drawn from two sources: the first 160 participants of the ongoing ImmuneRACE study, and fewer than 1,500 subjects contributed by 6 global collaborators. A de-identified subject ID, COVID-19 status, age in years and sex were almost always included in the sample metadata. Where HLA class I and class II types were available, the types were taken from metadata supplied by the sample provider, not from assay-based typing.

Participants in the prospective study were enrolled through a virtual design, were aged about 18 to 100 years, and lived in 24 United States geographic areas. In the prospective study, cohorts were assigned on the basis of participant-reported clinical history obtained from a screening survey and a study questionnaire. ImmuneRACE Cohort 3 recovered participants were defined by two consecutive negative NP/OP PCR tests, healthcare professional clearance, or symptom resolution. Each participant in the prospective study had whole blood, serum and a nasopharyngeal or oropharyngeal swab collected by mobile phlebotomists. Participants in the prospective study had the option to provide additional blood draws and questionnaires over a roughly two-month period. Before DNA extraction, blood samples from the prospective study were shipped at room temperature or frozen. Study-level results and caveats: How much clinical and demographic metadata was included differed by source and by participant, and the metadata was provided uncurated.

The source material was PBMCs or T cells enriched from blood (not recorded which). This receptor was obtained from a woman in her 30s who had recovered from COVID-19. This sequence uses TRBV28 and TRBJ1-2, with TRBD1 tentatively as D gene (6 bases match). The CDR3 protein: CATTLGSRGPYGYTF. Read as DNA, the sequence is TGTGCCACCACGTTGGGGAGCAGGGGTCCCTATGGCTACACCTTC.